These 25 T cell receptor beta chains were all obtained from the same sample, sequenced in a study of molecular identifiers for immune sequencing clone quantification. TCRdb recomputed calls from the PCR reads with MiXCR, one row per CDR3 protein. The sample records hundreds of thousands of distinct CDR3 sequences, about 25% being singletons. The specimen was naive CD8+ T cells from blood, with Jurkat cell RNA spiked in. Subset given: FACS-sorted CD8+CD4-CCR7+CD45RA+ naive T cells. The receptors stem from a human donor in good health. Some libraries in this study had Jurkat cell RNA spiked in.

V usage is TRBV6-5 and J usage is TRBJ2-3, with D perhaps matching TRBD1 (5 bases). Trimming cost V 8 bases and J 0 bases, with 15 bases left between them. This CDR3 has 15 residues. Germline V lookup: CDR1 MNHEY, CDR2 SVGAGI. As DNA, the CDR3 is TGTGCCAGCGGGTCTATGGGGCTAAGCACAGATACGCAGTATTTT. Its protein product is CASGSMGLSTDTQYF.

This clonotype has at least ten counts. The V call is TRBV19, the J call TRBJ1-5; tentatively, D is TRBD1 (6 bases). The CDR3 has 17 amino acids. Germline CDR1 LNHDA, CDR2 SQIVND (reference sequence). Between the trimmed V and J ends, which lost 3 bases and 0 bases, there was a span of 15 bases. This CDR3 is CASSISSGDYSNQPQHF. CDR3 sequence (DNA): TGTGCCAGTAGTATTTCATCAGGGGACTATAGCAATCAGCCCCAGCATTTT.

This clonotype has just a few counts. This chain connects TRBV24-1 to TRBJ2-1; no firm D call. Per the germline V gene, CDR1 is KGHDR and CDR2 is SFDVKD. The V and J ends lost 6 bases and 8 bases respectively, with 19 bases between them. The CDR3 spans 15 residues. In DNA form, the CDR3 reads TGTGCCACCAGTAGTGGCAAGATTTTCTCCTATGAGCAGTTCTTC. Encoded protein: CATSSGKIFSYEQFF.

This clonotype was counted only a few times. V gene TRBV19 combines with J gene TRBJ2-2, with 9 bases lining up with TRBD1. The germline CDR1 and CDR2 sequences are LNHDA and SQIVND (reference sequence). V trimming: 6 bases; J trimming: 4 bases; junction bases outside the gene matches: 6. The CDR3 has 15 residues. CDR3 coding DNA: TGTGCCAGTAGCCACGCGGACAGGGGCACCGGGGAGCTGTTTTTT. Its protein product is CASSHADRGTGELFF.

This clonotype was counted at least ten times. The chain couples TRBV7-9 to TRBJ2-5; D gene uncertain. The V end lost 4 bases, the J end lost 4 bases, and 10 bases lay between the germline ends. Germline-derived CDR1 and CDR2 are SEHNR and FQNEAQ (reference sequence). The length of the CDR3 is 13 residues. The CDR3 sequence: CASSSGRGETQYF. The CDR3 region has the DNA TGTGCCAGCAGCTCAGGACGAGGAGAGACCCAGTACTTC.

This clonotype was seen many times. This chain links TRBV7-6 with TRBJ2-3; D remains ambiguous. CDR3 size: 13 residues. V lost 2 bases to trimming and J lost 2 bases, with 5 bases between them. Germline V lookup: CDR1 SGHVS, CDR2 FNYEAQ. CDR3: CASSLFPTDTQYF. CDR3 coding DNA: TGTGCCAGCAGCTTATTCCCCACAGATACGCAGTATTTT.

This clonotype was counted many times. The V and J genes are TRBV20-1 and TRBJ2-3; 7 bases are shared with TRBD2. The CDR3 sequence is 15 residues long. The V gene's germline CDR1 is DFQATT and CDR2 SNEGSKA (reference sequence). Germline trimming cut 4 bases from V and 2 bases from J; bases unmatched to any gene: 9. This CDR3 is CSAIPRLADTDTQYF. In nucleotides, the CDR3 is TGCAGTGCTATCCCCCGGCTAGCGGACACAGATACGCAGTATTTT.

This chain connects TRBV7-9 to TRBJ2-2; 9 bases are shared with TRBD2. The V gene's germline CDR1 is SEHNR and CDR2 FQNEAQ (reference sequence). Trimming cost V 4 bases and J 6 bases; bases outside gene matches: 18. CDR3 length: 19 amino acids. The CDR3 nucleotides read TGTGCCAGCAGCTACCCGGTTTTGGGACTAGCAAATCCTGCCGGGGAGCTGTTTTTT. It specifies CASSYPVLGLANPAGELFF.

This clonotype was seen many times. CDR3: CASSLAQNTGELFF. The DNA for the CDR3 is TGTGCCAGCAGCTTAGCTCAGAACACCGGGGAGCTGTTTTTT. The chain uses TRBV7-9 and TRBJ2-2, with unresolved D. The CDR3 has 14 residues. From germline, CDR1 is SEHNR and CDR2 FQNEAQ (reference sequence). The V and J ends lost 0 bases and 1 base respectively, with 3 bases between them.

As for this clonotype: Since a much larger clone is just one base distant, this may be a read error. This chain joins TRBV19 and TRBJ1-5; 8 bases fit TRBD1. CDR3 length: 15 amino acids. CDR1 LNHDA and CDR2 SQIVND come from the germline V gene (reference sequence). CDR3 coding DNA: TGTGCCAGTAGTATCGGGGACAGGACCCAATCGCCCCCGCATTTT. Translation: CASSIGDRTQSPPHF.

This clonotype has at least ten counts. J is TRBJ1-6 and V is TRBV4-3, with a possible D match to TRBD1 (6 bases). The CDR3 sequence is 15 residues long. Trimming removed 1 base from V and 2 bases from J, with 6 bases in between. Germline-derived CDR1 and CDR2 are LGHNA and YSLEER. CDR3 in amino acids: CASSQGTAYNSPLHF. The CDR3 DNA sequence: TGCGCCAGCAGCCAAGGGACAGCCTATAATTCACCCCTCCACTTT.

The V gene is TRBV6-5, the J gene TRBJ2-7, with 9 bases identical to TRBD1. Unmatched junction bases numbered 6, after V lost 0 bases and J lost 3 bases. CDR1 is MNHEY and CDR2 is SVGAGI in the germline V gene. This CDR3 contains 16 residues. The CDR3 bases are TGTGCCAGCAGTTACTCGAAATCGACAGGGGGCTACGAGCAGTACTTC. It encodes CASSYSKSTGGYEQYF.

Concerning this clonotype: It may be a read error: a sequence one base away is much more abundant. For the CDR3, the DNA is TGCGCCAGCAGCCAGGGCCCGGCGGGGAGCGCCTACGAGCAGTACTTC. This encodes CASSQGPAGSAYEQYF. This sequence joins TRBV4-3 and TRBJ2-7; D possibly corresponds to TRBD2 (6 bases). Trimming removed 3 bases from V and 2 bases from J, with 17 bases in between. The germline V gene has CDR1 LGHNA and CDR2 YSLEER. CDR3 length: 16 amino acids.

The rearrangement links TRBV13 to TRBJ2-2; no firm D call. The CDR3 is made up of 12 amino acids. CDR1 and CDR2 (germline): PRHDT, FYEKMQ (reference sequence). Trimming left V 0 bases short and J 8 bases short, with 4 bases between. CDR3 region: CASSLGMGELFF. For the CDR3, the DNA is TGTGCCAGCAGCTTAGGAATGGGGGAGCTGTTTTTT.

This clonotype turned up a few times. The chain has TRBV5-5 and TRBJ1-1, with D maybe TRBD1 (5 bases). The length of the CDR3 is 14 residues. The germline gives CDR1 SGHKS, CDR2 YYEKEE (reference sequence). The germline V and J ends were trimmed by 2 bases and 6 bases, with 14 bases remaining between them. CDR3 DNA: TGTGCCAGCAGCTTTTTGACGGGGCCGTCTGAAGCTTTCTTT. Protein: CASSFLTGPSEAFF.

The chain recombines TRBV20-1 with TRBJ2-1; D is undetermined. The CDR3 totals 16 residues. Germline V gene lookup returns CDR1 DFQATT and CDR2 SNEGSKA (reference sequence). Between the trimmed V and J ends, which lost 0 bases and 0 bases, there was a span of 12 bases. The CDR3 DNA follows: TGCAGTGCTAGAGACCACAGACTGTACTCCTACAATGAGCAGTTCTTC. Translation: CSARDHRLYSYNEQFF.

As regards this clonotype: One base away lies a much larger clone, so this may be a sequencing read error. The chain has TRBV9 and TRBJ2-7; possibly TRBD1 for D (6 bases). CDR3 length: 14 residues. Germline lookup yields CDR1 SGDLS and CDR2 YYNGEE. Written as DNA, the CDR3 is TGTGCCAGCAGCCCGAGCAGGGGCTCCTACGGGCAGTACTTC. Translation gives CASSPSRGSYGQYF.

In this sample, this clonotype turned up many times. J is TRBJ1-5 and V is TRBV7-6; D might be TRBD1 (5 bases). The V gene's germline CDR1 is SGHVS and CDR2 FNYEAQ. This CDR3 is built from 14 residues. The V end was cut by 5 bases, the J end by 2 bases, with 10 bases between. CDR3 amino acids: CASSLDSGNQPQHF. In nucleotides, the CDR3 is TGTGCCAGCAGCCTTGACAGTGGCAATCAGCCCCAGCATTTT.

This clonotype was counted at least ten times. This chain links TRBV20-1 with TRBJ2-5; 8 bases are shared with TRBD1. CDR1 DFQATT and CDR2 SNEGSKA come from the germline V gene (reference sequence). Trimming cost V 3 bases and J 1 base; bases outside gene matches: 4. This CDR3 contains 14 residues. As DNA, the CDR3 is TGCAGTGCTAGGGGACAGGAGATCCAAGAGACCCAGTACTTC. This sequence encodes CSARGQEIQETQYF.

The J gene is TRBJ2-2, the V gene TRBV19; 8 nucleotides align to TRBD1. CDR3 size: 17 residues. Losses at the gene ends were 1 base for V and 4 bases for J; bases not matched to a gene: 8. The germline V gene has CDR1 LNHDA and CDR2 SQIVND (reference sequence). Here the CDR3 reads CASSIVGQGAGTGELFF. CDR3 bases: TGTGCCAGTAGTATAGTGGGGCAGGGGGCTGGCACCGGGGAGCTGTTTTTT.

This clonotype was detected ten times or more. This chain connects TRBV27 to TRBJ1-1, with a tentative D call TRBD1 (5 bases). Trimming took off 4 bases at V and 4 bases at J, with 10 bases between the two ends. This CDR3 has 13 amino acids. Germline-derived CDR1 and CDR2 are MNHEY and SMNVEV (reference sequence). The CDR3: CASSWGGGTEAFF. As DNA, the CDR3 is TGTGCCAGCAGTTGGGGGGGGGGCACTGAAGCTTTCTTT.

As for this clonotype: One end of the junction varies from germline; a read error may be responsible. J is TRBJ2-5 and V is TRBV12-3 or TRBV12-4; the D is unclear. There are 12 residues in the CDR3. The CDR3 DNA sequence: TGTGCGAGCAGGTGGCTTTTTGAGACCCAGTACTTC. It is translated as CASRWLFETQYF.

Regarding this clonotype: A much larger clone differs by one base, so this may be a read error. The chain recombines TRBV7-2 with TRBJ2-3; D ambiguous. CDR1 and CDR2 from the germline V gene are SGHTA and FQGNSA. Trimming cost V 8 bases and J 5 bases, with 17 bases left between them. There are 14 residues in the CDR3. The CDR3 region has the DNA TGTGCCAGCGGCCTCCGGAGCCTTGAAGATACGCAGTATTTT. Translation gives CASGLRSLEDTQYF. The whole variable domain, filled in from reference TRBV7-2 and TRBJ2-3, reads GAGVSQSPSNKVTEKGKDVELRCDPISGHTALYWYRQSLGQGLEFLIYFQGNSAPDKSGLPSDRFSAERTGGSVSTLTIQRTQQEDSAVYLCASGLRSLEDTQYFGPGTRLTVL.

The sample holds many counts of this clonotype. The rearrangement uses TRBV19 and TRBJ2-5; D may be TRBD2 (7 bases). The germline V gene encodes CDR1 LNHDA and CDR2 SQIVND (reference sequence). The CDR3 runs 15 residues. V dropped 1 base and J dropped 2 bases, with 11 bases sitting between them. The CDR3, as DNA: TGTGCCAGTAGTATAGGAGGGGGGGTACAAGAGACCCAGTACTTC. Translated, it gives CASSIGGGVQETQYF.

The table lists this clonotype with many counts. The V gene is TRBV7-9, the J gene TRBJ2-1; D remains ambiguous. Germline V CDR1 and CDR2: SEHNR, FQNEAQ (reference sequence). The CDR3 has 14 residues. V lost 1 base and J 15 bases, leaving 19 bases between the germline ends. CDR3 DNA: TGTGCCAGCAGCTTAGGATATAAGGGCGCTGGTCCGTTCTTC. The encoded protein is CASSLGYKGAGPFF.